This is a list of T cell receptor beta chains from one sample in a study of T cell responses to AZD1222 COVID-19 vaccine. Clones were sequenced by immunoSEQ multiplex PCR, and TCRdb holds only the in-frame ones, with some missing. The table shows 85,000 to 100,000 clones, with 85% to 90% occurring only once. The starting material was peripheral blood, obtained on day 0 of AZD1222 vaccination. These receptors were collected from an adult in good health. Both conserved end residues are trimmed from each CDR3. The order of the fields is D gene, clone size, J gene, V gene, CDR3 protein. A D gene is named only where the DNA matches it firmly. Size values are once, few and many counts, or a class for expanded clones, and some rows have none.

>.|.|TRBJ1-2|TRBV4-1
ASSRGANYGYT
>TRBD1|.|TRBJ1-2|TRBV12-3/TRBV12-4
ASSPGQGRGYT
>.|.|TRBJ1-1|TRBV4-1
ASSPQQNTEAF
>.|.|TRBJ1-3|TRBV14
ASSLDRTSGNTIY
>.|.|TRBJ1-1|TRBV7-9
ASSKQKNTEAF
>.|.|TRBJ2-3|TRBV5-1
ASSSSPTYSTDTQY
>.|.|TRBJ2-7|TRBV5-1
ASDEGYEQY
>.|.|TRBJ1-4|TRBV9
ASSGGTLPTNEKLF
>.|once|TRBJ2-2|TRBV5-1
ASRQNTGELF
>.|.|TRBJ1-2|TRBV5-6
ASSPYRGAYGYT
>.|.|TRBJ1-1|TRBV5-5
ASSVGSRGTEAF
>.|.|TRBJ2-4|TRBV5-1
ASSLDTGLAKNIQY
>TRBD2|.|TRBJ2-1|TRBV5-4
ASSFARGAYNEQF
>.|.|TRBJ2-7|TRBV7-2
ASSLFGGPSYEQY
>.|.|TRBJ2-5|TRBV24-1
ATSVLETQY
>.|.|TRBJ2-1|TRBV25-1
ASSEYGAGVPYNEQF
>.|.|TRBJ1-2|TRBV30
AWSLSGRGGYT
>TRBD1|.|TRBJ1-5|TRBV6-4
ASSVFDGTGGNQPQH
>TRBD2|.|TRBJ2-5|TRBV3-1/TRBV3-2
ASSQSRPGTSVGETQY
>TRBD1|.|TRBJ2-1|TRBV7-9
ASSLTGTGTFEQF
>.|.|TRBJ2-1|TRBV7-3
ASSLSWVNEQF
>TRBD2|once|TRBJ2-1|TRBV19
ASSIRRAGAPYNEQF
>TRBD2|.|TRBJ2-1|TRBV10-2
ASSTGTSGGPGGNEQF
>TRBD1|.|TRBJ1-2|TRBV20-1
SVGQKGGYT
>.|.|TRBJ1-3|TRBV6-2/TRBV6-3
ASSLGHLGNTIY
>.|.|TRBJ1-5|TRBV7-2
ASSLMTGKEPQH